Below are 14 T cell receptor beta chains sequenced from a single sample in a study of human T cells and chemical hapten exposure. Time point specified: patch test 2, 6 weeks after DPC sensitization. Treatment defined: therapeutic diphenylcyclopropenone sensitization with weekly scalp DPC. From the RACE reads, TCRdb called clonotypes with MiXCR, one entry per CDR3 protein. The table has 350,000 to 400,000 distinct CDR3 sequences, over 6% seen once. The sample consisted of whole blood, taken in connection with sensitization to the hapten diphenylcyclopropenone (DPC). Receptor source: a woman aged 18-29 years with alopecia areata. Some clones in this sample may be carry-over from other donors' samples.

This clonotype has at least ten counts. The chain links TRBV7-4 to TRBJ2-5; TRBD1 matches at 8 bases. CDR3 size: 19 residues. Germline CDR1 and CDR2: SGHVT and SQSDAQ. Unmatched junction bases numbered 17, after V lost 5 bases and J lost 0 bases. The CDR3 sequence is CASSPRDRRLNRYQETQYF. The CDR3 region has the DNA TGTGCCAGCAGCCCAAGGGACAGGAGGCTGAACCGGTACCAAGAGACCCAGTACTTC.

V and J are TRBV11-2 and TRBJ2-7, with 9 positions matching TRBD1. The CDR3 length is 14 residues. The trim removed 5 bases at V and 5 bases at J, leaving 7 bases unmatched. Looked up from germline, CDR1 is SGHAT and CDR2 is FQNNGV. This CDR3 reads CASSRTGVTNEQYF. Here the CDR3 DNA reads TGTGCCAGCAGCCGGACAGGGGTTACCAACGAGCAGTACTTC.

There are many counts of this clonotype. The chain links TRBV7-3 to TRBJ1-4; 8 bases line up with TRBD1. With 5 bases clipped from V and 8 bases from J, the junction kept 10 bases outside the gene matches. CDR1 SGHTA and CDR2 FQGTGA come from the germline V gene. The CDR3 is 15 residues long. The CDR3 DNA follows: TGTGCCAGCAGCCCATCCGGGACAGGTCGCGAAAAACTGTTTTTT. Its translation: CASSPSGTGREKLFF.

This clonotype has a count of ten or more. The CDR3 bases are TGCGCCAGCAGCGTGTCAGGGGATCGTGGCTACACCTTC. Protein product: CASSVSGDRGYTF. This rearrangement joins TRBV5-1 to TRBJ1-2; TRBD1 might be the D (6 bases). Trimming removed 4 bases at V and 7 bases at J, with 14 bases between. The CDR3 is 13 amino acids. Germline CDR1 is SGHRS and CDR2 is YFSETQ. The full variable domain, completed using reference TRBV5-1 and TRBJ1-2, is KAGVTQTPRYLIKTRGQQVTLSCSPISGHRSVSWYQQTPGQGLQFLFEYFSETQRNKGNFPGRFSGRQFSNSRSEMNVSTLELGDSALYLCASSVSGDRGYTFGSGTRLTVV.

This clonotype was seen a few times. This chain uses TRBV5-1 with TRBJ1-4; the match to TRBD1 covers 7 bases. The germline gives CDR1 SGHRS, CDR2 YFSETQ. The CDR3 runs to 14 residues. The ends lost 0 bases at V and 7 bases at J; junction bases unmatched: 3. The CDR3 is CASSLEAGGEKLFF. DNA for the CDR3: TGCGCCAGCAGCTTGGAAGCAGGGGGTGAAAAACTGTTTTTT.

This clonotype was seen more than once but under ten times. J is TRBJ2-1 and V is TRBV11-2; 12 bases are shared with TRBD2. V lost 3 bases and J lost 7; bases outside the gene matches: 7. CDR1 and CDR2 from the germline V gene are SGHAT and FQNNGV. The CDR3 covers 16 residues. CDR3 bases: TGTGCCAGCAGCTTTCAGCCTAGCGGGGGGGCAAATGAGCAGTTCTTC. Its translation is CASSFQPSGGANEQFF.

V and J are TRBV6-5 and TRBJ1-4; tentatively, D is TRBD1 (5 bases). This CDR3 region has 16 residues. Between the trimmed V and J ends, which lost 0 bases and 4 bases, there was a span of 12 bases. The V gene's germline CDR1 is MNHEY and CDR2 SVGAGI. CDR3 in amino acids: CASSYSMGGVNEKLFF. The CDR3 DNA follows: TGTGCCAGCAGTTACTCGATGGGGGGGGTTAATGAAAAACTGTTTTTT.

This clonotype was recorded a few times. The chain has TRBV27 and TRBJ2-7; no clear D gene. V was cut by 6 bases and J by 4 bases, with 16 bases left in between. Germline CDR1 is MNHEY and CDR2 is SMNVEV (reference sequence). CDR3 length: 14 residues. The CDR3 sequence is CASSIWSRSYEQYF. For the CDR3, the DNA is TGTGCCAGCAGCATCTGGTCCAGGAGTTACGAGCAGTACTTC.

Remarks on this clonotype: A much larger clone differs from this one at a single base, so this may be a read error. The chain combines TRBV7-3 with TRBJ1-1; 8 bases match TRBD1. CDR3 size: 16 residues. With V trimmed by 3 bases and J by 3 bases, 9 bases remained unmatched. Germline V gives CDR1 SGHTA, CDR2 FQGTGA. The CDR3: CASSLSARQGYTEAFF. The CDR3 DNA reads TGTGCCAGCAGCTTGTCCGCGAGACAGGGGTACACTGAAGCTTTCTTT.

This clonotype was counted between two and nine times. This chain uses TRBV6-1 with TRBJ2-4, with no clear D. Germline-derived CDR1 and CDR2 are MNHNS and SASEGT. The CDR3 has 17 amino acids. Trimming took off 3 bases at V and 0 bases at J, with 15 bases between the two ends. This CDR3 is CASSDPPTRLAKNIQYF. The CDR3 DNA follows: TGTGCCAGCAGTGATCCCCCGACCCGACTAGCCAAAAACATTCAGTACTTC.

Many counts were recorded for this clonotype. This rearrangement joins TRBV4-1 to TRBJ2-7; D is tentatively TRBD1 or TRBD2 (5 bases each). This CDR3 region has 13 residues. Germline-derived CDR1 and CDR2 are MGHRA and YSYEKL. V lost 3 bases to trimming and J lost 0 bases, with 6 bases between them. The CDR3 sequence: CASSQRGSYEQYF. The CDR3 DNA sequence: TGCGCCAGCAGCCAGAGGGGCTCCTACGAGCAGTACTTC.

This chain connects TRBV18 to TRBJ1-3; D possibly corresponds to TRBD1 (5 bases). The V end lost 3 bases, the J end lost 2 bases, and 11 bases lay between the germline ends. Germline CDR1 reads KGHSH; CDR2 reads LQKENI. The CDR3 loop spans 15 amino acids. Written as DNA, the CDR3 is TGTGCCAGCTCACCGGAGCAGGGTCCTGGAAACACCATATATTTT. Its protein is CASSPEQGPGNTIYF.

This sequence joins TRBV19 and TRBJ1-2; perhaps TRBD1 as D (6 bases). The CDR3 runs to 16 residues. Germline CDR1 reads LNHDA; CDR2 reads SQIVND (reference sequence). Deletions cut 8 bases from V and 4 bases from J, with 23 bases between. CDR3 loop: CASGVGRRTDFYGYTF. CDR3 sequence (DNA): TGTGCCAGTGGGGTCGGGAGAAGGACAGATTTCTATGGCTACACCTTC.

The chain combines TRBV7-9 with TRBJ1-3; D remains unclear. V was clipped by 4 bases and J by 6 bases, with 16 bases between them. Germline V CDR1 and CDR2: SEHNR, FQNEAQ (reference sequence). The CDR3 extends over 15 amino acids. CDR3 nucleotide sequence: TGTGCCAGCAGCTCGTACCTCAGATCCTCAAACACCATATATTTT. It specifies CASSSYLRSSNTIYF.